This T cell receptor beta chain was found in a study of T-cell reconstitution after alpha-beta-depleted transplantation in children. Findings and limits, study-wide: Where some patients showed high TCRbeta diversity at day 60, it came from recipient T cells and thymic progenitors that had survived.

Unique molecular identifiers were incorporated during preparation of the TCRbeta library. MiXCR was run by TCRdb on the PCR reads, yielding one entry per CDR3 protein. The sample lists fewer than 750,000 distinct CDR3 sequences; over 20% were seen once. This clonotype turned up a few times. Antigen: not known. CDR1 is MNHEY, CDR2 SVGAGI, per germline. Trimming removed 2 bases from V and 5 bases from J, with 11 bases in between. This CDR3 comprises 14 residues. The chain employs TRBV6-5 and TRBJ2-3; D unclear. The clonotype was recovered from a boy under three years old with Wiskott-Aldrich syndrome, due to receive a stem cell transplant. Sample: PBMCs, taken before TCRalphabeta/CD19-depleted stem cell transplant. For the CDR3, the DNA is TGTGCCAGCAGTTACACTCGATTCAGAGATACGCAGTATTTT. It translates to CASSYTRFRDTQYF.